The rows below give T cell receptor beta chains drawn from one sample of a study of shared clonotypes between healthy human individuals. Measured with immunoSEQ multiplex PCR; TCRdb has only the in-frame clones, and not every one. The profile shows 1,500,000 or so clones, about 98.5% of them singletons. Sequenced: naive CD4+ T cells sorted from blood. These receptors were collected from a man aged 25 to 40 in good health. CDR3s include the opening cysteine and the closing phenylalanine or tryptophan. The D gene is left open where the match is weak. The size entry is marked missing in some rows and otherwise reads once, few, many or a size class.

NA	TRBV4-2	TRBJ2-2	TRBD2	TGTGCCAGCAGTCCCGCGATGGGTTCAGCGGGAGGATTGAACACCGGGGAGCTGTTTTTT	CASSPAMGSAGGLNTGELFF
NA	TRBV28	TRBJ2-3	TRBD2	TGTGCCAGCAGGAGCGGGGGGGCAGATACGCAGTATTTT	CASRSGGADTQYF
NA	TRBV11-3	TRBJ1-1	NA	TGTGCCAGCAGCGAGAGGAACACTGAAGCTTTCTTT	CASSERNTEAFF
NA	TRBV5-4	TRBJ2-7	NA	TGTGCCAGCAGCTTGCGGGACTCCTACGAGCAGTACTTC	CASSLRDSYEQYF
NA	TRBV27	TRBJ1-2	NA	TGTGCCAGCAGCCAATTATTAGGGACAACTAACTATGGCTACACCTTC	CASSQLLGTTNYGYTF
NA	TRBV19	TRBJ2-2	NA	TGTGCCAGTAGTCAGACCCTGGGATCGAACACCGGGGAGCTGTTTTTT	CASSQTLGSNTGELFF
NA	TRBV6-5	TRBJ2-7	TRBD1	TGTGCCAGCAGTTCCCCGGGACAGAGCCCCTACGAGCAGTACTTC	CASSSPGQSPYEQYF
NA	TRBV13	TRBJ2-7	NA	TGTGCCAGCAGCTTAGTCCCGGCAGCTTACGAGCAGTACTTC	CASSLVPAAYEQYF
once	TRBV7-6	TRBJ1-1	NA	TGTGCCAGCAGCCCCTCGTGGACTGAAGCTTTCTTT	CASSPSWTEAFF
once	TRBV5-1	TRBJ2-3	NA	TGCGCCAGCAGCTTCCCCAGGGAACCTTCAGATACGCAGTATTTT	CASSFPREPSDTQYF
NA	TRBV5-1	TRBJ1-2	NA	TGCGCCAGCAGCACTACAGGGCATGGCTACACCTTC	CASSTTGHGYTF
NA	TRBV21-1	TRBJ2-3	NA	TGTGCCAGCAGCAAATCAAGCGGACCGTGCACAGATACGCAGTATTTT	CASSKSSGPCTDTQYF
once	TRBV19	TRBJ1-5	NA	TGTGCCAGTAGTATAGTGGCGAATCAGCCCCAGCATTTT	CASSIVANQPQHF
NA	TRBV19	TRBJ2-3	NA	TGTGCGAGCATGAAGGCACTCACTTCGGTCGGCACAGATACGCAGTATTTT	CASMKALTSVGTDTQYF
NA	TRBV27	TRBJ1-2	NA	TGTGCCAGCAGTCCCTATACTATGGACAGCCCACGCTACACCTTC	CASSPYTMDSPRYTF
NA	TRBV5-1	TRBJ2-2	TRBD2	TGCGCCAGCAGCTTGGATGGACTAGACGCCGGGGAGCTGTTTTTT	CASSLDGLDAGELFF
NA	TRBV23-1	TRBJ2-7	NA	TGCGCCAGCAGTCAATCGTTTGAACAGGTTTACTCCTACGAGCAGTACTTC	CASSQSFEQVYSYEQYF
NA	TRBV29-1	TRBJ2-2	NA	TGCAGCGTGGGGACCGGGATGAACACCGGGGAGCTGTTTTTT	CSVGTGMNTGELFF
NA	TRBV6-5	TRBJ2-2	TRBD1	TGTGCCAGCAGGACAGGGGGTACGAACACCGGGGAGCTGTTTTTT	CASRTGGTNTGELFF
NA	TRBV6-6	TRBJ1-5	NA	TGTGCCAGCAGGCCGACCCAGGGGAGCAATCAGCCCCAGCATTTT	CASRPTQGSNQPQHF
NA	TRBV4-3	TRBJ1-5	NA	TGCGCCAGCAGCCATTCTCTGGGCCCGAATCAGCCCCAGCATTTT	CASSHSLGPNQPQHF
NA	TRBV7-9	TRBJ1-2	NA	TGTGCCAGCAGCTTAGAAGGAAACTATGGCTACACCTTC	CASSLEGNYGYTF
NA	TRBV5-8	TRBJ1-5	NA	TGTGCCAGCAGTTTTGGACAGCTCAATCAGCCCCAGCATTTT	CASSFGQLNQPQHF
NA	TRBV27	TRBJ2-1	TRBD1	TGTGCCAGCAAAGGGACAGGGTACAATGAGCAGTTCTTC	CASKGTGYNEQFF
NA	TRBV7-9	TRBJ1-2	NA	TGTGCCAGCAGCTCTTCTAGGACCCCGCCTTATGGCTACACCTTC	CASSSSRTPPYGYTF
once	TRBV5-4	TRBJ2-3	TRBD1	TGTGCCAGCAGACCGGGACAGGGGGACACAGATACGCAGTATTTT	CASRPGQGDTDTQYF
NA	TRBV5-1	TRBJ2-2	NA	TGCGCCAGCAGCTTCCCGGAAGCGAACACCGGGGAGCTGTTTTTT	CASSFPEANTGELFF
NA	TRBV7-8	TRBJ2-7	NA	TGTGCCAGCAGCTTATGGTCCCTTTGGGGCTCCTCCTACGAGCAGTACTTC	CASSLWSLWGSSYEQYF
NA	TRBV5-4	TRBJ2-4	NA	TGTGCCAGCAGCGCCGTTGGATCTGTAAAAAACATTCAGTACTTC	CASSAVGSVKNIQYF
NA	TRBV13	TRBJ2-3	NA	TGTGCCAGCAGCTTTGACTCATACACAGATACGCAGTATTTT	CASSFDSYTDTQYF
once	TRBV25-1	TRBJ2-1	NA	TGTGCCAGCAGTCCTTGGAACACTGAGCAGTTCTTC	CASSPWNTEQFF
once	TRBV6-1	TRBJ2-7	TRBD2	TGTGCCAGCAGTGAGGGTAGCGGGAGGACATCCTACGAGCAGTACTTC	CASSEGSGRTSYEQYF
NA	TRBV30	TRBJ2-7	TRBD1	TGTGCCTGGAGAGCCGGGGACAGGGGCTCCTACGAGCAGTACTTC	CAWRAGDRGSYEQYF
NA	TRBV6-1	TRBJ2-7	NA	TGTGCCAGCAGTGAAGTGGCTTTCAGCTACGAGCAGTACTTC	CASSEVAFSYEQYF
NA	TRBV10-3	TRBJ1-5	NA	TGTGCCACCCTGATAGAAGAGTCAGCAGGGCTAAGCAATCAGCCCCAGCATTTT	CATLIEESAGLSNQPQHF
NA	TRBV28	TRBJ1-2	NA	TGTGCCAGCAGTTTAAGCGGCTATGGCTACACCTTC	CASSLSGYGYTF
NA	TRBV7-9	TRBJ2-5	TRBD1	TGTGCCGGACAGGGAGTGGAGACCCAGTACTTC	CAGQGVETQYF
NA	TRBV11-2	TRBJ2-7	NA	TGTGCCAGCAGCTTAGCGGGAGGGCCAGGGGGGAGAGCCTACGAGCAGTACTTC	CASSLAGGPGGRAYEQYF